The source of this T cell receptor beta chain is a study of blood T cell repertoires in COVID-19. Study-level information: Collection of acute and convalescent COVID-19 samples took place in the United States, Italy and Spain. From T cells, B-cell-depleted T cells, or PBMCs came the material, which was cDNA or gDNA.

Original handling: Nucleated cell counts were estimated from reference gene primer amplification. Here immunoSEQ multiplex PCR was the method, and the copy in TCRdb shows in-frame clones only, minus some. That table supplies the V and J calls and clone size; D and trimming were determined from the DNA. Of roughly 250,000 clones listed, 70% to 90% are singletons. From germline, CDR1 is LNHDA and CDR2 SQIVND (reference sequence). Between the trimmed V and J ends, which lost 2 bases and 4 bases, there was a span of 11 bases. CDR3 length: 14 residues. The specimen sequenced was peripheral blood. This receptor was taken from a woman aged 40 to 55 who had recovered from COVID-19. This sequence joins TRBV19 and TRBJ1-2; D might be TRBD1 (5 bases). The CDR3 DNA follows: TGTGCCAGTAGTATAACCGGGACTATCTATGGCTACACCTTC. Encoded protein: CASSITGTIYGYTF.